A selection of T cell receptor beta chains follows, all from one sample in a study of control samples from healthy donors and cancer patients. Using immunoSEQ multiplex PCR, the repertoire was profiled, and TCRdb retains in-frame clones only, with some absent. In the table there are approximately 110,000 clones, about 89% of which are singletons. The sequencing input was blood. These receptors came from a woman aged 18-29 years in good health. Each CDR3 is given with its conserved first and last residue. Each record gives: V gene, D gene, clone size, J gene, CDR3 protein, CDR3 DNA. D genes are given only for firm matches. Rows give clone size only sometimes, using once, few, many, or a class for an expanded clone.

>TRBV7-3|-|few|TRBJ1-1
CASSLSGTNTEAFF
TGTGCCAGCAGCTTGTCAGGGACGAACACTGAAGCTTTCTTT
>TRBV2|TRBD2|-|TRBJ2-1
CAGGGGPGDEQFF
TGTGCCGGAGGCGGGGGGCCAGGCGATGAGCAGTTCTTC
>TRBV2|-|-|TRBJ1-1
CASSEALRGFGQKNTEAFF
TGTGCCAGCAGTGAAGCGCTTCGAGGCTTCGGGCAGAAGAACACTGAAGCTTTCTTT
>TRBV28|TRBD1|-|TRBJ1-2
CASSPSDRGLLGYTF
TGTGCCAGCAGTCCCTCGGACAGGGGGCTTTTGGGCTACACCTTC
>TRBV5-1|-|-|TRBJ1-3
CASSLDPGLTGNTIYF
TGCGCCAGCAGCTTGGATCCGGGGCTGACTGGAAACACCATATATTTT
>TRBV30|TRBD1|-|TRBJ2-7
CAWSVQQGVGLYF
TGTGCCTGGAGTGTACAACAGGGGGTTGGCCTGTACTTC
>TRBV28|TRBD1|once|TRBJ2-5
CASSLYRGDGETQYF
TGTGCCAGCAGTTTATACAGGGGTGACGGAGAGACCCAGTACTTC
>TRBV24-1|-|-|TRBJ1-6
CATRDWQRNSPLHF
TGTGCCACCAGAGACTGGCAGCGGAATTCACCCCTCCACTTT
>TRBV5-1|-|-|TRBJ2-1
CASSLVGDFGESGLF
TGCGCCAGCAGCTTGGTGGGAGACTTCGGCGAGTCAGGACTCTTC
>TRBV7-9|TRBD1|-|TRBJ2-7
CASSSQKTGGSYEQYF
TGTGCCAGCAGCTCGCAAAAGACAGGGGGCTCCTACGAGCAGTACTTC
>TRBV6-5|-|-|TRBJ1-4
CASNLFYGSNEKLFF
TGTGCCAGCAATTTGTTCTACGGTTCTAATGAAAAACTGTTTTTT
>TRBV18|TRBD1|-|TRBJ2-2
CASSPRQGTGELFF
TGTGCCAGCTCACCCCGACAGGGAACCGGGGAGCTGTTTTTT
>TRBV20-1|-|-|TRBJ2-3
CSASISRGDTQYF
TGCAGTGCTAGTATATCGCGCGGAGATACGCAGTATTTT
>TRBV19|TRBD2|once|TRBJ2-3
CASSELGLGDTDTQYF
TGTGCCAGCTCAGAATTGGGACTAGGGGACACAGATACGCAGTATTTT
>TRBV28|TRBD1|-|TRBJ1-1
CASSYFDRGAEAFF
TGTGCCAGCAGTTATTTTGACAGGGGCGCTGAAGCTTTCTTT
>TRBV7-2|TRBD1|-|TRBJ2-1
CASSLGTGDNEQFF
TGTGCCAGCAGCTTAGGGACAGGGGACAATGAGCAGTTCTTC
>TRBV7-2|TRBD1|few|TRBJ2-6
CASSSGQGNSGANVLTF
TGTGCCAGCAGCTCGGGACAGGGAAACTCTGGGGCCAACGTCCTGACTTTC
>TRBV29-1|-|-|TRBJ1-1
CSVERTSNTEAFF
TGCAGCGTCGAACGGACATCTAACACTGAAGCTTTCTTT
>TRBV6-2/TRBV6-3|TRBD2|-|TRBJ2-3
CASSSTSGRIFTDTQYF
TGTGCCAGCAGTTCCACTAGCGGGAGGATATTCACAGATACGCAGTATTTT
>TRBV7-2|-|-|TRBJ2-1
CASSPRGSGSSYNEQFF
TGTGCCAGCAGCCCAAGGGGTAGCGGTAGCTCCTACAATGAGCAGTTCTTC
>TRBV19|-|-|TRBJ1-2
CASSFGGPRGYTF
TGTGCCAGTAGTTTTGGGGGTCCACGTGGCTACACCTTC
>TRBV9|-|few|TRBJ2-1
CASSVDSAYNEQFF
TGTGCCAGCAGCGTAGACAGCGCCTACAATGAGCAGTTCTTC
>TRBV7-2|-|-|TRBJ2-1
CASSLFGGSYNEQFF
TGTGCCAGCAGCTTATTTGGGGGCTCCTACAATGAGCAGTTCTTC
>TRBV7-2|-|-|TRBJ2-2
CASSLFQPRNTGELFF
TGTGCCAGCAGCTTATTCCAACCTAGGAACACCGGGGAGCTGTTTTTT
>TRBV18|TRBD2|-|TRBJ2-1
CASSPLASGDSYNEQFF
TGTGCCAGCTCACCGCTGGCTAGCGGGGACTCCTACAATGAGCAGTTCTTC
>TRBV18|-|-|TRBJ2-5
CASSPPGGLQETQYF
TGTGCCAGCTCACCACCGGGGGGGCTCCAAGAGACCCAGTACTTC
>TRBV4-3|TRBD2|-|TRBJ2-5
CASSQGSSGVETQYF
TGCGCCAGCAGCCAAGGGTCTAGCGGGGTGGAGACCCAGTACTTC
>TRBV6-1|-|few|TRBJ2-2
CASSVIWGGTSAGELFF
TGTGCCAGCAGTGTTATCTGGGGCGGAACTTCGGCCGGGGAGCTGTTTTTT
>TRBV27|-|few|TRBJ2-3
CASSGPGIFRDTQYF
TGTGCCAGCAGCGGCCCAGGGATATTTCGAGATACGCAGTATTTT
>TRBV5-6|-|-|TRBJ2-7
CASSSFVDSAYEQYF
TGTGCCAGCAGCTCCTTTGTGGACAGCGCCTACGAGCAGTACTTC
>TRBV6-5|-|-|TRBJ1-2
CASRRLYGYTF
TGTGCCAGCCGCAGGCTCTATGGCTACACCTTC